The 2 T cell receptor beta chains in this list originate from one sample, sequenced in a study of T cell changes during pregnancy in multiple sclerosis. Data came from immunoSEQ multiplex PCR; TCRdb stores just in-frame clones and leaves some out. The table records around 30,000 clones, roughly 89% of them present only once. The material was CD8+ T cells from peripheral blood mononuclear cells, obtained before pregnancy. The receptors derive from a female donor with multiple sclerosis, enrolled in a pregnancy study.

CDR3 nucleotides: TGCGCCAGCAGCCTCGGACTAGCGAATGGCAATGAGCAGTTCTTC. Translated, it gives CASSLGLANGNEQFF. The chain links TRBV4-3 to TRBJ2-1, with 9 bases matching TRBD2. V lost 4 bases and J lost 6; bases outside the gene matches: 7. The CDR3 length is 15 residues. CDR1 is LGHNA and CDR2 is YSLEER in the germline V gene.

In its sample, this clone was seen a few times. The V and J genes are TRBV7-6 and TRBJ1-1; 7 nucleotides line up with TRBD1. With V trimmed by 3 bases and J by 5 bases, 9 bases remained unmatched. The CDR3 loop spans 15 amino acids. The V gene's germline CDR1 is SGHVS and CDR2 FNYEAQ. The CDR3 nucleotides are TGTGCCAGCAGCTTTCAAACAGGGGAAGTAACTGAAGCTTTCTTT. Its translation: CASSFQTGEVTEAFF.